Listed below are T cell receptor beta chains from one sample, sequenced in a study of blood T cells in healthy people across ages. TCRdb processed the 5' RACE reads anew with MiXCR; each CDR3 protein has one entry. The profile covers more than 900,000 distinct CDR3 sequences, with roughly a quarter appearing a single time and around 0.75% taken by the ten largest. These data also featured in a second study, about T cells of mothers and their children.

Material: blood. The receptors were sampled from a girl aged 2 to 10 in good health. The CDR3 runs from the conserved cysteine through the conserved F or W. A D gene is named only where the DNA matches it firmly. Size is omitted from some rows. Given values are once, few, many or a class for expanded clones.

d_gene	len	v_gene	j_gene	abundance	CDR3nt	CDR3aa
TRBD1	15	TRBV11-2	TRBJ2-7	.	TGTGCCAGCAGCCCCGACAGGGGGCGCCGGTACGAGCAGTACTTC	CASSPDRGRRYEQYF
TRBD1	15	TRBV4-3	TRBJ1-5	few	TGCGCCAGCAGCCACGACAGGGATAGCAATCAGCCCCAGCATTTT	CASSHDRDSNQPQHF
TRBD2	17	TRBV6-5	TRBJ2-1	.	TGTGCCAGCAGTTACTCTACTAGCGGGAGGGCCAACAATGAGCAGTTCTTC	CASSYSTSGRANNEQFF
.	14	TRBV29-1	TRBJ2-3	.	TGCAGCGTTGAAAGGCGGCGAGGAACAGATACGCAGTATTTT	CSVERRRGTDTQYF
.	16	TRBV11-3	TRBJ1-5	.	TGTGCCAGCCCTTCGAGGGCAGACTATAGCAATCAGCCCCAGCATTTT	CASPSRADYSNQPQHF
.	13	TRBV7-2	TRBJ2-1	.	TGTGCCAGCAGCCCTCATAAGATTCCTGAGCAGTTCTTC	CASSPHKIPEQFF
.	14	TRBV5-1	TRBJ2-1	few	TGCGCCAGCAGCTTGGTAATAGGGAACAATGAGCAGTTCTTC	CASSLVIGNNEQFF
.	14	TRBV12-3/TRBV12-4	TRBJ2-1	few	TGTGCCAGCAGTTATACAATCGACAGTCGCGAGCAGTTCTTC	CASSYTIDSREQFF
.	14	TRBV12-3/TRBV12-4	TRBJ2-2	.	TGTGCCAGCAGTTTTCCAGGGAACATCGGGGAGCTGTTTTTT	CASSFPGNIGELFF
.	15	TRBV6-6	TRBJ1-4	.	TGTGCCAGCAGTTCCCGGGCGGCGACTAATGAAAAACTGTTTTTT	CASSSRAATNEKLFF
.	9	TRBV12-5	TRBJ1-1	.	TGTGCCCTTGGGTTGGGGGCTTTCTTT	CALGLGAFF
.	14	TRBV7-8	TRBJ2-6	.	TGTGCCAGCAGCTTAAGGACAGACGGCAACGTCCTGACTTTC	CASSLRTDGNVLTF
.	10	TRBV6-1	TRBJ1-2	.	TGTGCCAGCAGTGAAGGTGAAGGCACCTTC	CASSEGEGTF
TRBD2	20	TRBV4-1	TRBJ2-3	.	TGCGCCAGCAGCCAAGAACCCCCCTCTGGCGCGGGAGGGGCAAAAGATACGCAGTATTTT	CASSQEPPSGAGGAKDTQYF
.	15	TRBV12-3/TRBV12-4	TRBJ1-1	.	TGTGCCACTTGTTACCGGGGGACAATGAACACTGAAGCTTTCTTT	CATCYRGTMNTEAFF
.	13	TRBV3-1	TRBJ2-7	.	TGTGCCAGCAGCCACCGCGGGGCCCACGAGCAGTACTTC	CASSHRGAHEQYF
.	15	TRBV20-1	TRBJ2-5	.	TGCAGTGCTAGAGATTCCGCGGCCTACCAAGAGACCCAGTACTTC	CSARDSAAYQETQYF
.	16	TRBV7-2	TRBJ2-7	.	TGTGCCAGCAGCCCCCATATGACCGGACTAAGCTACGAGCAGTACTTC	CASSPHMTGLSYEQYF
.	16	TRBV6-1	TRBJ2-7	few	TGTGCCAGCAGTGGGCGGGCCCTCTCGATTTCCTACGAGCAGTACTTC	CASSGRALSISYEQYF
.	12	TRBV20-1	TRBJ1-4	.	TGCAGTGCTAGAGATTATCGGGCGAAACTGTTTTTT	CSARDYRAKLFF
TRBD1	14	TRBV29-1	TRBJ2-1	few	TGCACCGTCCAAACCGGGACAGGGTACAATGAGCAGTTCTTC	CTVQTGTGYNEQFF
TRBD1	13	TRBV6-5	TRBJ2-5	few	TGTGCCAGCAGCTGGGACAGGTTAAAGACCCAGTACTTC	CASSWDRLKTQYF
.	13	TRBV27	TRBJ2-3	once	TGTGCCAGCACGTTCCTGGGTTCAGATACGCAGTATTTT	CASTFLGSDTQYF
TRBD2	18	TRBV5-1	TRBJ2-5	few	TGCGCCAGCAGCTTGGCCGGTGTTGTCGGGGGGGGCCAGGAGACCCGGTACTTC	CASSLAGVVGGGQETRYF
.	13	TRBV29-1	TRBJ2-7	few	TGCAGCATAATAGTCCCAGGGCACTACGAGCAGTACTTC	CSIIVPGHYEQYF
.	14	TRBV12-3/TRBV12-4	TRBJ1-1	.	TGTGCCAGCAGTCTCCGGACAGACCTAGCTGAAGCTTTCTTT	CASSLRTDLAEAFF
.	14	TRBV15	TRBJ2-7	.	TGTGCCACCAGCAGACCTGGCAGAATCTACGAGCAGTACTTC	CATSRPGRIYEQYF